Below, 4 T cell receptor beta chains from the same sample are listed, as sequenced in a study of blood T cell repertoires in COVID-19 (dated by TCRdb to the early 2020s). The receptor library was made with the immunoSEQ multiplex PCR assay. TCRdb limited this immuneACCESS table to in-frame rearrangements with V and J called. A share of clones is missing; checked studies link under half to unresolved V genes, and the rest is unexplained. The sample yields approximately 210,000 clones; 76% were counted once. In total, the top ten clones hold about a sixth of the sample. The sequencing input was PBMCs or T cells enriched from blood (not recorded which). These receptors originate from a woman aged 45-60 years with acute COVID-19.

Written as DNA, the CDR3 is TGTGCCAGCAGTCTTCGACAGCATGGCTACACCTTC. Translating it yields CASSLRQHGYTF. J is TRBJ1-2 and V is TRBV28, with a weak D call TRBD1 (5 bases). V lost 5 bases, J lost 6 bases, and 10 bases lay in between. This CDR3 is 12 amino acids long. Germline values: CDR1 MDHEN, CDR2 SYDVKM.

The chain couples TRBV6-5 to TRBJ1-2; TRBD1 aligns across 7 bases. Germline CDR1 reads MNHEY; CDR2 reads SVGAGI. J gave up 8 bases and V 4 bases, and 10 bases lay outside the gene matches. CDR3 length: 14 residues. The CDR3, as DNA: TGTGCCAGCAGTTCTCCGACAGGGTCCCAGGGCTACACCTTC. Translated, it gives CASSSPTGSQGYTF.

The rearrangement joins TRBV29-1 to TRBJ1-2; no clear D gene. The CDR3 consists of 11 residues. Trimming pared 7 bases from V and 1 base from J, leaving 7 bases between. The germline V gene encodes CDR1 SQVTM and CDR2 ANQGSEA. The CDR3: CSATVNYGYTF. Written as DNA, the CDR3 is TGCAGCGCAACAGTTAACTATGGCTACACCTTC.

On this clone: An end of the junction does not agree with germline; a read error may underlie this. The chain has TRBV7-9 and TRBJ1-4; no clear D gene. CDR3 length: 14 amino acids. Germline CDR1 and CDR2: SEHNR and FQNEAQ (reference sequence). CDR3 in amino acids: CANSLIETNEKLFF. The CDR3 DNA is TGTGCCAACAGCTTAATAGAAACTAATGAAAAACTGTTTTTT.